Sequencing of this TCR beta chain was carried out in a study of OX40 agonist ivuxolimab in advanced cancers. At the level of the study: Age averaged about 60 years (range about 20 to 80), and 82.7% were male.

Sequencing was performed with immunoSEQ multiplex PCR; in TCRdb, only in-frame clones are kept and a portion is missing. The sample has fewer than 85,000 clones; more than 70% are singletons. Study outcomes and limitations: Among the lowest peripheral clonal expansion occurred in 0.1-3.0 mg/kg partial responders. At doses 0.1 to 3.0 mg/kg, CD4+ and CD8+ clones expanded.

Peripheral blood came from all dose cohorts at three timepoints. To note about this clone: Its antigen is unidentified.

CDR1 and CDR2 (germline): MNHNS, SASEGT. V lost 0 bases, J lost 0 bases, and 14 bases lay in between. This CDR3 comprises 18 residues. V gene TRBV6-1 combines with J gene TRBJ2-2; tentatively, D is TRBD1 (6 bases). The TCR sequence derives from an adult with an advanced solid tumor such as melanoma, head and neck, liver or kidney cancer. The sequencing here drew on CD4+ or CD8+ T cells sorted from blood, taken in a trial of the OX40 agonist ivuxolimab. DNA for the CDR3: TGTGCCAGCAGTGAAGCGTTTTCCGGACAGCCGAACACCGGGGAGCTGTTTTTT. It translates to CASSEAFSGQPNTGELFF.